The entry below gives a single T cell receptor beta chain sequence along with its context. Its specificity is not known. Here immunoSEQ multiplex PCR was the method, and the copy in TCRdb shows in-frame clones only, minus some. Among tens of thousands of clones listed, around 83% were seen once. The cohort excluded patients with autoimmune disease history or systemic immunosuppression. The data are from a study of OX40 agonist ivuxolimab in advanced cancers. Study as a whole: Age averaged about 60 years (range roughly 23 to 79), and roughly 80% were male.

Study-wide findings and caveats: Partial responders at 0.1-3.0 mg/kg showed near-lowest clonal expansion. CD4+ T cells averaged fewer expanded clones than CD8+ T cells.

The CDR3 covers 19 residues. The junction had 20 bases not matched to a gene; V was cut back by 5 bases and J by 5 bases. Germline V gene sequence: CDR1 SGHAT, CDR2 FQDESV (reference sequence). The genes are TRBV11-1 and TRBJ2-2; TRBD2 aligns across 7 bases. This TCR was sampled from an adult with an advanced solid tumor such as melanoma, head and neck, liver or kidney cancer. Sequences were derived from CD4+ or CD8+ T cells sorted from blood, sampled in a trial of the OX40 agonist ivuxolimab. The CDR3 sequence is CASSRNPPTTGRGTGELFF. CDR3 in DNA: TGTGCCAGCAGCCGGAACCCCCCCACGACTGGGAGGGGAACCGGGGAGCTGTTTTTT.